This T cell receptor beta chain was identified in a study of T cell changes during pregnancy in multiple sclerosis. Only in-frame clones appear in the TCRdb table, and some are missing; sequencing was by immunoSEQ multiplex PCR. The sample includes about 52,000 clones, approximately 92% of them seen just once. This sample comprised CD4+ T cells from peripheral blood mononuclear cells, obtained in the third trimester of pregnancy. The receptor was isolated from a female donor with multiple sclerosis, enrolled in a pregnancy study.

The CDR3 is CASSLVARTGGPRPTDTQYF. As DNA, the CDR3 is TGTGCCAGCAGCTTAGTCGCCAGGACAGGGGGACCCCGACCCACAGATACGCAGTATTTT. The chain is built from TRBV7-6 and TRBJ2-3, with TRBD1 matching over 10 bases. Losses at the gene ends were 1 base for V and 2 bases for J; bases not matched to a gene: 15. This CDR3 is built from 20 residues. The germline V gene encodes CDR1 SGHVS and CDR2 FNYEAQ. Looking up the rest from reference TRBV7-6 and TRBJ2-3 gives the full variable domain: GAGVSQSPRYKVTKRGQDVALRCDPISGHVSLYWYRQALGQGPEFLTYFNYEAQQDKSGLPNDRFSAERPEGSISTLTIQRTEQRDSAMYRCASSLVARTGGPRPTDTQYFGPGTRLTVL.